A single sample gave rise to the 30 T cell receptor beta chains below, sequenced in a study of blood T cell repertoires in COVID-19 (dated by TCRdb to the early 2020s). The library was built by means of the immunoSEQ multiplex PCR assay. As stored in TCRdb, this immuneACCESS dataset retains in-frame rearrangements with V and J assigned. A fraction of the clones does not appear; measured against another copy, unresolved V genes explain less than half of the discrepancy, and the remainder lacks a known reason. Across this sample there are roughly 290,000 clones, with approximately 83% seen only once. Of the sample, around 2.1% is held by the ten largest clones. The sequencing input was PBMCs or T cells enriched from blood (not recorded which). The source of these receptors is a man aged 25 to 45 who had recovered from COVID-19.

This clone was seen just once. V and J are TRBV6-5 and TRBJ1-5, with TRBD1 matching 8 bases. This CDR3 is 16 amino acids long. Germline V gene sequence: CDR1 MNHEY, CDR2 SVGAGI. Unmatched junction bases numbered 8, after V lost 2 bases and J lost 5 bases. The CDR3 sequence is CASSYRGQGGDQPQHF. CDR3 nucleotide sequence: TGTGCCAGCAGTTACCGAGGACAGGGTGGGGATCAGCCCCAGCATTTT.

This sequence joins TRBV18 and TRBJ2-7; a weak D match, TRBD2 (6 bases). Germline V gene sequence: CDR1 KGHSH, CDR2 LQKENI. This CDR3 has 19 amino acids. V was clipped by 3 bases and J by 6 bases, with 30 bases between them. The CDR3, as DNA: TGTGCCAGCTCACCCTTTTCGCCGGGCCCGTCCCTCCCCGGGAGCGAGCAGTACTTC. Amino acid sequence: CASSPFSPGPSLPGSEQYF.

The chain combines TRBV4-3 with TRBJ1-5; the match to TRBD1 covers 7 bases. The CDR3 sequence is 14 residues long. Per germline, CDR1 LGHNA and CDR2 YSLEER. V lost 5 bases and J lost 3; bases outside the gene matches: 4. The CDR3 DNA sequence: TGCGCCAGCAGCGAAGGGACAGTCAATCAGCCCCAGCATTTT. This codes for CASSEGTVNQPQHF.

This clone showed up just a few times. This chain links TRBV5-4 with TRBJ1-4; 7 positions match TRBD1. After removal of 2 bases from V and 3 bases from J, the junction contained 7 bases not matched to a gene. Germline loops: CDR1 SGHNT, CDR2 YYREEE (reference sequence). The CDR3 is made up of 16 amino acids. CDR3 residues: CASSFDRDRANEKLFF. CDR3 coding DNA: TGTGCCAGCAGCTTTGACAGGGATCGCGCTAATGAAAAACTGTTTTTT.

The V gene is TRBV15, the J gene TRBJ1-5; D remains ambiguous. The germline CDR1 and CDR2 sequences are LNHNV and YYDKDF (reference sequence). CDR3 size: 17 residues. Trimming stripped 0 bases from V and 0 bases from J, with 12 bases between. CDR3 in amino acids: CATSRDGGSYSNQPQHF. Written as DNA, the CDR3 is TGTGCCACCAGCAGAGATGGCGGCAGTTATAGCAATCAGCCCCAGCATTTT.

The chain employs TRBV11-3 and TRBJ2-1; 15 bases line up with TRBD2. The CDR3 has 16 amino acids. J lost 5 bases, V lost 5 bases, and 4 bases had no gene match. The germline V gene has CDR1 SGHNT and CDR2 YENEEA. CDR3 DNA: TGTGCCAGCAGCCGGGGGACTAGCGGGGGGAACAATGAGCAGTTCTTC. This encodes CASSRGTSGGNNEQFF.

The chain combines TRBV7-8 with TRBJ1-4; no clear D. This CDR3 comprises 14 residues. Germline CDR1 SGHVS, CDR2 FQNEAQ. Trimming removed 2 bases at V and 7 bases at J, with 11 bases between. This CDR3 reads CASSLILGGEKLFF. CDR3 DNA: TGTGCCAGCAGCTTAATACTAGGCGGTGAAAAACTGTTTTTT.

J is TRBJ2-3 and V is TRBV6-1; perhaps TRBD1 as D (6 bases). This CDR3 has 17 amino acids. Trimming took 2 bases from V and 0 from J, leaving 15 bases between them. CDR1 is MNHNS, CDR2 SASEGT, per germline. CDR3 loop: CASSERSGARSTDTQYF. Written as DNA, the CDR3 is TGTGCCAGCAGTGAAAGATCAGGGGCCCGTAGCACAGATACGCAGTATTTT.

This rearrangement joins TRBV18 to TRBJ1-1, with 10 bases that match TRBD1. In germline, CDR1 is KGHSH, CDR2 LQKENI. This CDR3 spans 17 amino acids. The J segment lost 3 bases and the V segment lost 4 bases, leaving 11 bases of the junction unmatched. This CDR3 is CASSHTRDRGRDTEAFF. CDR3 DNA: TGTGCCAGCTCACACACCCGGGACAGGGGAAGGGACACTGAAGCTTTCTTT.

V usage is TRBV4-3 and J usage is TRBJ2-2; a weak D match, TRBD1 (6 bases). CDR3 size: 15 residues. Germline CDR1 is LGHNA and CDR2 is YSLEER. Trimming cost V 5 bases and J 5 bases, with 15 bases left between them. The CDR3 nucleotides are TGCGCCAGCAGCGACGAGGGGGTAGGGACCGGGGAGCTGTTTTTT. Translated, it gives CASSDEGVGTGELFF.

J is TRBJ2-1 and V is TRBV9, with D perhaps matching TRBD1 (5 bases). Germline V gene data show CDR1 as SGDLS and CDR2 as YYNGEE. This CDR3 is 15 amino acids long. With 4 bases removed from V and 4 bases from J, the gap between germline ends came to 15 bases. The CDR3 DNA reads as TGTGCCAGCAGCCCCGCCAGGGTCCCTTACAATGAGCAGTTCTTC. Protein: CASSPARVPYNEQFF.

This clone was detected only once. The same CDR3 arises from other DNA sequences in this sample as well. The CDR3 region is CASSLAGGSNQPQHF. CDR3 bases: TGCGCCAGCAGCTTGGCGGGGGGAAGTAATCAGCCCCAGCATTTT. V gene TRBV5-1 combines with J gene TRBJ1-5; possible D gene TRBD1, 5 bases. The CDR3 totals 15 residues. Germline loops: CDR1 SGHRS, CDR2 YFSETQ. Trimming took off 0 bases at V and 4 bases at J, with 11 bases between the two ends.

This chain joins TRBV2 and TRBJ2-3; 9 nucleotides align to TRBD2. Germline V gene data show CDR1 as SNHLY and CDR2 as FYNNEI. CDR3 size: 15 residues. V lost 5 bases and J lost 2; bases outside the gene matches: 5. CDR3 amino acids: CASSSSGDYTDTQYF. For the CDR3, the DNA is TGTGCCAGCAGTTCTAGCGGGGATTACACAGATACGCAGTATTTT.

Here the CDR3 DNA reads TGTGCCAGCAGCCTGACAGGGGATATCCACGAGCAGTACTTC. This encodes CASSLTGDIHEQYF. V and J are TRBV13 and TRBJ2-7, with 8 bases fitting TRBD1. Germline CDR1 reads PRHDT; CDR2 reads FYEKMQ (reference sequence). The CDR3 contains 14 residues. V shed 5 bases, J shed 5 bases, and the junction held 8 bases outside the gene matches.

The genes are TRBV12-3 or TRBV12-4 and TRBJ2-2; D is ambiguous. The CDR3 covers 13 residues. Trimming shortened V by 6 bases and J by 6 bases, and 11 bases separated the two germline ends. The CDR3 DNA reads TGTGCCAGCAGCATCCCTATTTCCGGGGAGCTGTTTTTT. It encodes CASSIPISGELFF.

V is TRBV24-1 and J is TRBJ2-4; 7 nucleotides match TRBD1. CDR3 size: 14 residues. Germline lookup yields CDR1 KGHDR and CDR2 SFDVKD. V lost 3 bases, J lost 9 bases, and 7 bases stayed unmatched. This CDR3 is CATSDTKTGSIQYF. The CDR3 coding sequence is TGTGCCACCAGTGATACAAAGACAGGGTCCATTCAGTACTTC.

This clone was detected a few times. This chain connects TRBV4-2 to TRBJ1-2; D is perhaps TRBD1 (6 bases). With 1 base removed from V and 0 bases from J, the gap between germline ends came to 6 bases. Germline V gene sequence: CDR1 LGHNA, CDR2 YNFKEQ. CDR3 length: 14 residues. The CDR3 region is CASSQAGANYGYTF. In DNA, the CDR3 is TGTGCCAGCAGCCAAGCAGGGGCTAACTATGGCTACACCTTC.

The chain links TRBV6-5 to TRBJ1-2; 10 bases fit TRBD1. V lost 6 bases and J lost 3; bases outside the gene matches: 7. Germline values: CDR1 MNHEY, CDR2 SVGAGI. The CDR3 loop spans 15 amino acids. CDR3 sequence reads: CASSPRDRGHYGYTF. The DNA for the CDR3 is TGTGCCAGCAGCCCCCGGGACAGGGGCCACTATGGCTACACCTTC.

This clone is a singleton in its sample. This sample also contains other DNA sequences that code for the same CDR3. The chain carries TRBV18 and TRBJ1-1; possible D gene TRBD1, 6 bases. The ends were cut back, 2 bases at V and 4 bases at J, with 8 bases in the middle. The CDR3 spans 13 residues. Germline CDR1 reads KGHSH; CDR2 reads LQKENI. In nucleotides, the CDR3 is TGTGCCAGCTCACCAAGGGGGGGCACTGAAGCTTTCTTT. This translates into CASSPRGGTEAFF.

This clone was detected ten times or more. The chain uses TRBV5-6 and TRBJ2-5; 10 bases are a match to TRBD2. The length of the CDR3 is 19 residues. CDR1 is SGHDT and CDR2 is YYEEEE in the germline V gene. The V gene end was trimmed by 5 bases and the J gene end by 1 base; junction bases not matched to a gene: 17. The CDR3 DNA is TGTGCCAGCAGACCAAGAATTGGACTAGCGGATTTCCGCCAAGAGACCCAGTACTTC. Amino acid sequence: CASRPRIGLADFRQETQYF. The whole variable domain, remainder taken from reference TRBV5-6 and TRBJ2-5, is DAGVTQSPTHLIKTRGQQVTLRCSPKSGHDTVSWYQQALGQGPQFIFQYYEEEERQRGNFPDRFSGHQFPNYSSELNVNALLLGDSALYLCASRPRIGLADFRQETQYFGPGTRLLVL.

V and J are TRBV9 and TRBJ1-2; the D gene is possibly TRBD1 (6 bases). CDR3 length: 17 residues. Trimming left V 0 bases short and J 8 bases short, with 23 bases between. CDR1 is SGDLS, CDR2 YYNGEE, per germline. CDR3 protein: CASSVGNRGGGSEGYTF. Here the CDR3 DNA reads TGTGCCAGCAGCGTAGGGAACCGAGGGGGTGGATCGGAAGGCTACACCTTC.

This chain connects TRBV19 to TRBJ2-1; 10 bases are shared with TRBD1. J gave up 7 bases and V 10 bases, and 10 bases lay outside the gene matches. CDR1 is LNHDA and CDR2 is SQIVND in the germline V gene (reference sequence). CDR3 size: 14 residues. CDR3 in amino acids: CATKADRGQNEQFF. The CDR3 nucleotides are TGTGCCACGAAGGCCGACAGGGGGCAAAATGAGCAGTTCTTC.

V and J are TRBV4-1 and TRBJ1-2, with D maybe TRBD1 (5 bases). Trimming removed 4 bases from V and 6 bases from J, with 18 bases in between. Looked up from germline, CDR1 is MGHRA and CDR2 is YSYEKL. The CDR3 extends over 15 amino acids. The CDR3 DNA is TGCGCCAGCAGCCCGGGGGTGTCCGGTCGTCATGGCTACACCTTC. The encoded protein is CASSPGVSGRHGYTF.

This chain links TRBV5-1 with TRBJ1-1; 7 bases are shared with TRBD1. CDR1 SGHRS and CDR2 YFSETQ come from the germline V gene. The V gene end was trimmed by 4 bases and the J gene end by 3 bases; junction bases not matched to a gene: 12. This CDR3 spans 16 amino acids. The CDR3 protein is CASSARQGRWDTEAFF. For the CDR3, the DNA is TGCGCCAGCAGCGCTCGACAGGGAAGGTGGGACACTGAAGCTTTCTTT.

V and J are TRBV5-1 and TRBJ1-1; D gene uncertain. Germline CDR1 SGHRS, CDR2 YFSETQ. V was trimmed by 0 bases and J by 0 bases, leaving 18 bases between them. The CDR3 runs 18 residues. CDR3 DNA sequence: TGCGCCAGCAGCTTGGAATCGGGGAGAGGAGGGATGAACACTGAAGCTTTCTTT. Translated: CASSLESGRGGMNTEAFF.

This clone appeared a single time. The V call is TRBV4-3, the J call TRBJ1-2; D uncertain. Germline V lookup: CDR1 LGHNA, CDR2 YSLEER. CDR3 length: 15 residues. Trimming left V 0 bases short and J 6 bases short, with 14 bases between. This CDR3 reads CASSQDLRGSDGYTF. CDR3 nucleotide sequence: TGCGCCAGCAGCCAAGACTTGCGAGGGAGTGATGGCTACACCTTC.

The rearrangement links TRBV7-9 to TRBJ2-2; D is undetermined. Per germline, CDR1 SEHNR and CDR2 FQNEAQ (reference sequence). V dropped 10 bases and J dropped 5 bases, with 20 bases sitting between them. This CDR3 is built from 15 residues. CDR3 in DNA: TGTGCCACCTTTATGATAGCTGGTTGGACCGGGGAGCTGTTTTTT. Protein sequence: CATFMIAGWTGELFF.

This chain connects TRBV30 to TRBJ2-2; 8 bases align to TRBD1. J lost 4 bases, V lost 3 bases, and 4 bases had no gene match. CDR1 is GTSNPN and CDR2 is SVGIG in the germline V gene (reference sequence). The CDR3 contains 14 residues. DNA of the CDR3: TGTGCCTGGAGAAGACAGGGGTTCACCGGGGAGCTGTTTTTT. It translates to CAWRRQGFTGELFF.

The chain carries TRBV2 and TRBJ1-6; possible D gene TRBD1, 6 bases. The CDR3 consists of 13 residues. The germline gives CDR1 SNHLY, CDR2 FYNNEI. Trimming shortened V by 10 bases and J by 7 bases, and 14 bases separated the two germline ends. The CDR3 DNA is TGTGCCATACGTCAGGGGATCAATTCACCCCTCCACTTT. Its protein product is CAIRQGINSPLHF.

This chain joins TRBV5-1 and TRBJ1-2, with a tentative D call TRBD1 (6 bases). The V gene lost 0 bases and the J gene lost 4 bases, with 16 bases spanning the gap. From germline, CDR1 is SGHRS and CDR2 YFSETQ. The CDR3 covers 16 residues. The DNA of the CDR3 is TGCGCCAGCAGCTTGGGGTCGACACAGGGAAGCTATGGCTACACCTTC. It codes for CASSLGSTQGSYGYTF.